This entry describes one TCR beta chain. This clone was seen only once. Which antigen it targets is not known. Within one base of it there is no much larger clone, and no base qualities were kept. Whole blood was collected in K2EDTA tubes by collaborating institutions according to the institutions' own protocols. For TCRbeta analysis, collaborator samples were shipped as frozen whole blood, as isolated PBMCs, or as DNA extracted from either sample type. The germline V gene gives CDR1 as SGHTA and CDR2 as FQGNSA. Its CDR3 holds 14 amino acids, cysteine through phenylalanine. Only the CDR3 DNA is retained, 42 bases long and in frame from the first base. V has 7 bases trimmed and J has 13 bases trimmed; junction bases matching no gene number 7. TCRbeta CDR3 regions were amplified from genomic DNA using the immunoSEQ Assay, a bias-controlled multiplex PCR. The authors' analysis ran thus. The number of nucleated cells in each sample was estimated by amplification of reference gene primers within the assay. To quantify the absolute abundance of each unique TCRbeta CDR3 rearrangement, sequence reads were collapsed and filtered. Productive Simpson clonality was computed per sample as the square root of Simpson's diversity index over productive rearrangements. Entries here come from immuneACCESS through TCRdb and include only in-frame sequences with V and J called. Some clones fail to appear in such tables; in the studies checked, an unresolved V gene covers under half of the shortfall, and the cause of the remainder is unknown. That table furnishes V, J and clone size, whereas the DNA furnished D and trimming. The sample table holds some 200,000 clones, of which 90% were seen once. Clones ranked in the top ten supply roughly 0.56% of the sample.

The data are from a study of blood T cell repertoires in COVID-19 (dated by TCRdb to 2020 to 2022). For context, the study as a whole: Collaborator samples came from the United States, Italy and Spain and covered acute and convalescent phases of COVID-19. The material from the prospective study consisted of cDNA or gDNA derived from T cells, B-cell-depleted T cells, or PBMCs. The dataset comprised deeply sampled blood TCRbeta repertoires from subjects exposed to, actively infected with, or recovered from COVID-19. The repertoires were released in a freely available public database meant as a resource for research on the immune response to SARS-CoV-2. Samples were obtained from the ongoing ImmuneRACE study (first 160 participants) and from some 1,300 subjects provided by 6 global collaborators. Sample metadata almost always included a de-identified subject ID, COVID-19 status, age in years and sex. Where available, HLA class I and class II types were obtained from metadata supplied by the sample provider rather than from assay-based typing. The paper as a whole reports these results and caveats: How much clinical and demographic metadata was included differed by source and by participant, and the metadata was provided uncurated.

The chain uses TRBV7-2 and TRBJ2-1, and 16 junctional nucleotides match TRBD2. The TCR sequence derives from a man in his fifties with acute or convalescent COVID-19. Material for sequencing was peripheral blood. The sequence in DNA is TGTGCCAGCACCGCGGGACTAGCGGGAGGGGTCCAGTTCTTC. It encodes CASTAGLAGGVQFF.